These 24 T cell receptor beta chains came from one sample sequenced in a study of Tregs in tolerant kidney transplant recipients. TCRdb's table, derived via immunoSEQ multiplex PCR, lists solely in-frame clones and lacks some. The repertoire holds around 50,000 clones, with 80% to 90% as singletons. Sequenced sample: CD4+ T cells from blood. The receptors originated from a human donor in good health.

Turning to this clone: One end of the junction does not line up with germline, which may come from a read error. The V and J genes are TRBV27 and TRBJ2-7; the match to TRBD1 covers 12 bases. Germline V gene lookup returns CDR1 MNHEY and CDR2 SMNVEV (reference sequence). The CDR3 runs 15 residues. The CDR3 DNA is TGTGCCAGCAGTCTATCCGGGACAGGGGGCTCCGAGCAGTACTTC. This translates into CASSLSGTGGSEQYF.

CDR3 sequence reads: CASSPGTSGRPWYNEQFF. Here the CDR3 DNA reads TGCGCCAGCAGCCCGGGGACTAGCGGGAGACCTTGGTACAATGAGCAGTTCTTC. This chain connects TRBV5-1 to TRBJ2-1, with 14 bases that match TRBD2. There are 18 residues in the CDR3. The germline V gene has CDR1 SGHRS and CDR2 YFSETQ. V shed 4 bases and J 4 bases; nucleotides not matched to a gene: 10.

CDR3 in DNA: TGTGCCAGCAGCCCTCCTGGGGCTGGAGAGACCCAGTACTTC. The encoded protein is CASSPPGAGETQYF. The chain uses TRBV7-9 and TRBJ2-5; D may be TRBD1 (5 bases). V was pared by 5 bases and J by 4 bases, with 14 bases between. CDR1 and CDR2 (germline): SEHNR, FQNEAQ (reference sequence). The CDR3 has 14 amino acids.

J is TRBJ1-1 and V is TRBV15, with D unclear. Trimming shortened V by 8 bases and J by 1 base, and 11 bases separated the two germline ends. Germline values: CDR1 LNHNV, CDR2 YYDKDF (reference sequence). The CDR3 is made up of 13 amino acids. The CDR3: CATEYIRNTEAFF. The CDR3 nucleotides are TGTGCCACCGAATATATTCGGAACACTGAAGCTTTCTTT. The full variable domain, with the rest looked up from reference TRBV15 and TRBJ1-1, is DAMVIQNPRYQVTQFGKPVTLSCSQTLNHNVMYWYQQKSSQAPKLLFHYYDKDFNNEADTPDNFQSRRPNTSFCFLDIRSPGLGDTAMYLCATEYIRNTEAFFGQGTRLTVV.

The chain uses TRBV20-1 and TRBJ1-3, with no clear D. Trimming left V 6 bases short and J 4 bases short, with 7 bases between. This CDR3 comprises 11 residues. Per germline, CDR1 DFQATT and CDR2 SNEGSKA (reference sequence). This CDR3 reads CSAEAGNTIYF. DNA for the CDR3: TGCAGTGCGGAGGCCGGAAACACCATATATTTT.

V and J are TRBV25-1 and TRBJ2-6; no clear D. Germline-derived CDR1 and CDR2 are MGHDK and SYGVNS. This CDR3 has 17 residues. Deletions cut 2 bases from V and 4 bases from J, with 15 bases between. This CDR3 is CASSEITLASGANVLTF. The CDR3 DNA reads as TGTGCCAGCAGTGAAATCACGCTGGCGTCGGGGGCCAACGTCCTGACTTTC.

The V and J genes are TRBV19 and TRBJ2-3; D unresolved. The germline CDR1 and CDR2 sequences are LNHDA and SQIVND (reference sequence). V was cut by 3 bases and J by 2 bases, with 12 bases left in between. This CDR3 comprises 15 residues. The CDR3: CASSMDPSHTDTQYF. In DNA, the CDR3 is TGTGCCAGTAGTATGGACCCCTCCCACACAGATACGCAGTATTTT. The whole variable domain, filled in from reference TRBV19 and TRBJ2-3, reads DGGITQSPKYLFRKEGQNVTLSCEQNLNHDAMYWYRQDPGQGLRLIYYSQIVNDFQKGDIAEGYSVSREKKESFPLTVTSAQKNPTAFYLCASSMDPSHTDTQYFGPGTRLTVL.

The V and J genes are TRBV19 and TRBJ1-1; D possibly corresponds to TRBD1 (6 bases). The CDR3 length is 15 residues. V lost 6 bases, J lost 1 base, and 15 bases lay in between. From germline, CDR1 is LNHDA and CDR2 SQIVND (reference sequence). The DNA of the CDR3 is TGTGCCAGTAGGACCCTACAGGGATCGAACACTGAAGCTTTCTTT. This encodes CASRTLQGSNTEAFF.

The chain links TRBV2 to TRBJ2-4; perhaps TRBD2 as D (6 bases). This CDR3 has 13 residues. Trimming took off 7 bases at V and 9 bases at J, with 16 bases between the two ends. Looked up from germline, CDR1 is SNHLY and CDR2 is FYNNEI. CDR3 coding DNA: TGTGCCAGCAAGGATCCGGGAGACAGCATTCAGTACTTC. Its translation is CASKDPGDSIQYF.

DNA of the CDR3: TGTGCCTGGAGTGGGGCTAGCGGGGGGGTCTACGAGCAGTACTTC. Its protein is CAWSGASGGVYEQYF. V is TRBV30 and J is TRBJ2-7, with 12 bases fitting TRBD2. The germline V gene has CDR1 GTSNPN and CDR2 SVGIG (reference sequence). The junction had 4 bases not matched to a gene; V was cut back by 1 base and J by 3 bases. The CDR3 runs to 15 residues. The variable domain in full, with the rest retrieved from reference TRBV30 and TRBJ2-7, is SQTIHQWPATLVQPVGSPLSLECTVEGTSNPNLYWYRQAAGRGLQLLFYSVGIGQISSEVPQNLSASRPQDRQFILSSKKLLLSDSGFYLCAWSGASGGVYEQYFGPGTRLTVT.

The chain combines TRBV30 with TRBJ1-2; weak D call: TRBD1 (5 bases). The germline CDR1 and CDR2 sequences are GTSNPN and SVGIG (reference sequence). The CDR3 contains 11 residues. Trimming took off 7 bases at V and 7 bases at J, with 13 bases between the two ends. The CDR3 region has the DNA TGTGCCTCCTCGGTGGGGACTGGCTACACCTTC. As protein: CASSVGTGYTF.

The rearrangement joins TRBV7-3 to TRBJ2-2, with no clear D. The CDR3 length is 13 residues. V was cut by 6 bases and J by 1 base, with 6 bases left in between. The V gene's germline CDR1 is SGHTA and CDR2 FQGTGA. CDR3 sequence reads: CASRAGNTGELFF. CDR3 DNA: TGTGCCAGCAGGGCAGGGAACACCGGGGAGCTGTTTTTT.

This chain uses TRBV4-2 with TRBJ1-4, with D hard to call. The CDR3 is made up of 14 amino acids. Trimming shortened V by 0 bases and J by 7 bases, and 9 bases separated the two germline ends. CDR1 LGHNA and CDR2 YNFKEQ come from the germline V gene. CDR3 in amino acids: CASSQETSREKLFF. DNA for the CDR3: TGTGCCAGCAGCCAAGAGACTTCCCGTGAAAAACTGTTTTTT.

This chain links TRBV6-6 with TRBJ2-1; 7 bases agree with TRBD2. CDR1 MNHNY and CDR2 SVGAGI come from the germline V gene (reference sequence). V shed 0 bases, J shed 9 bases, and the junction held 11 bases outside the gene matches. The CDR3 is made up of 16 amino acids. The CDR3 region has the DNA TGTGCCAGCAGTTACTCGGGCGGGAGTGGCCCCAGTGAGCAGTTCTTC. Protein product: CASSYSGGSGPSEQFF.

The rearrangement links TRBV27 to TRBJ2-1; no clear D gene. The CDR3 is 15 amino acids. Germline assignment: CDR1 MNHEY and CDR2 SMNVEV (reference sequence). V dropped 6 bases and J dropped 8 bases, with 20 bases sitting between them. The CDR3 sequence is CASRPGSGRADEQFF. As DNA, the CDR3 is TGTGCCAGCAGGCCAGGATCAGGCCGGGCCGATGAGCAGTTCTTC.

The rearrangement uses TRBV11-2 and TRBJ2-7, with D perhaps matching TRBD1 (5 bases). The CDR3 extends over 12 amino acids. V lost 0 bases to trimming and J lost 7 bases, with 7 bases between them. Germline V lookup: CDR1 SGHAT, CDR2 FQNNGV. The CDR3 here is CASSLDRGEQYF. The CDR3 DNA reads TGTGCCAGCAGCTTAGATAGGGGAGAGCAGTACTTC.

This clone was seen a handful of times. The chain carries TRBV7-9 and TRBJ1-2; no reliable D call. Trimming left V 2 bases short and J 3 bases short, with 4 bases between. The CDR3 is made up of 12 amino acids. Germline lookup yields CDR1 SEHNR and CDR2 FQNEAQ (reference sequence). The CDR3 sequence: CASSLRDYGYTF. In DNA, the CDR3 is TGTGCCAGCAGCTTACGGGACTATGGCTACACCTTC.

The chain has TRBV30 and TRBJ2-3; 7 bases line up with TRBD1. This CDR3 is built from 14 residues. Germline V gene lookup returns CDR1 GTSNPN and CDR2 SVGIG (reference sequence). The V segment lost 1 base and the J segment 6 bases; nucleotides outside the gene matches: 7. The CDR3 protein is CAWSDKGAWDTQYF. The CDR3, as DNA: TGTGCCTGGAGTGATAAGGGGGCATGGGATACGCAGTATTTT.

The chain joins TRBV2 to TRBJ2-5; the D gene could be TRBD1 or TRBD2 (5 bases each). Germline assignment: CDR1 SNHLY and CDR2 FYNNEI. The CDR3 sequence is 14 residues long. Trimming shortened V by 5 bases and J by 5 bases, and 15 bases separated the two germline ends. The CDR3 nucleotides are TGTGCCAGCAGTTTGAGGGGCAGGGAGGAGACCCAGTACTTC. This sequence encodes CASSLRGREETQYF.

The DNA for the CDR3 is TGCGCCAGCAGAACGGGACTAGGGGAGACCCAGTACTTC. Its protein is CASRTGLGETQYF. The J gene is TRBJ2-5, the V gene TRBV5-1; TRBD2 matches at 8 bases. The CDR3 length is 13 residues. V trimming: 5 bases; J trimming: 5 bases; junction bases outside the gene matches: 5. Germline loops: CDR1 SGHRS, CDR2 YFSETQ.

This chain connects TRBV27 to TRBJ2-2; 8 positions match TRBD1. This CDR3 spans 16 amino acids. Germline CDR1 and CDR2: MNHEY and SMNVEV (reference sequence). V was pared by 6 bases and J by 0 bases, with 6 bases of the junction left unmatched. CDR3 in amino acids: CASSRQGNSNTGELFF. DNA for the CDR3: TGTGCCAGCAGCCGACAGGGGAACTCGAACACCGGGGAGCTGTTTTTT.

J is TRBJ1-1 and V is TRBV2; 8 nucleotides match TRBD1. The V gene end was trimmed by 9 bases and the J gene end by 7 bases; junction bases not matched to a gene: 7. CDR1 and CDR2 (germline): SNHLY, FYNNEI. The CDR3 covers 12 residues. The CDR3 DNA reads TGTGCCAGTCAGGGGGCGGGCCTTGAAGCTTTCTTT. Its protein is CASQGAGLEAFF.

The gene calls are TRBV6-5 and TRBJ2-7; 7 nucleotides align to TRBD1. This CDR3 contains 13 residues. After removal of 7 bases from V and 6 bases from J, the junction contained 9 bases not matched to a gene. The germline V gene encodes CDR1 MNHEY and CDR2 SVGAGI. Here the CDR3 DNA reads TGTGCCAGCAATCACCGACAGGGCAGCGAGCAGTACTTC. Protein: CASNHRQGSEQYF.

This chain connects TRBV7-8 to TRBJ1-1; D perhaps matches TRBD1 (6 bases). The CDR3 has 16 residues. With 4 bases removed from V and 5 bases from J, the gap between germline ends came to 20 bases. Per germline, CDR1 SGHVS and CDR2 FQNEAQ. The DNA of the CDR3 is TGTGCCAGCAGCTCCATACAGGGAAGGGGGAAAACTGAAGCTTTCTTT. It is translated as CASSSIQGRGKTEAFF.